This TCR beta chain was found in a study of CD8+ T cells in alopecia areata. Study at large: Once tofacitinib had been taken for 6 to 18 months, 6 months off drug followed.

Findings of the study overall: Alopecia totalis/universalis scalp especially showed more expanded CD8+ clones than normal scalp. Resident alphabeta T cells of normal skin are also sequenced in scalp samples.

This CDR3 is 13 amino acids long. CDR1 and CDR2 from the germline V gene are SGHDT and YYEEEE. J was trimmed by 1 base and V by 4 bases; bases with no gene match: 2. Of note for this clone: Antigen unknown.

Reverse transcription of extracted RNA yielded cDNA, which provided the sequencing template. Libraries were prepared by immunoSEQ multiplex PCR; TCRdb keeps only in-frame clonotypes and omits some of them. The top ten clones hold approximately 19% of a sample with 100,000 to 150,000 clones, about 46% of them seen once. Specimen: CD8+ T cells sorted from blood, collected at week 0. This clonotype was obtained from a human donor with alopecia areata. J is TRBJ2-7 and V is TRBV5-6; TRBD2 matches 7 bases. CDR3: CASSDGGSYEQYF. The CDR3 coding sequence is TGTGCCAGCAGCGACGGGGGGTCCTACGAGCAGTACTTC.